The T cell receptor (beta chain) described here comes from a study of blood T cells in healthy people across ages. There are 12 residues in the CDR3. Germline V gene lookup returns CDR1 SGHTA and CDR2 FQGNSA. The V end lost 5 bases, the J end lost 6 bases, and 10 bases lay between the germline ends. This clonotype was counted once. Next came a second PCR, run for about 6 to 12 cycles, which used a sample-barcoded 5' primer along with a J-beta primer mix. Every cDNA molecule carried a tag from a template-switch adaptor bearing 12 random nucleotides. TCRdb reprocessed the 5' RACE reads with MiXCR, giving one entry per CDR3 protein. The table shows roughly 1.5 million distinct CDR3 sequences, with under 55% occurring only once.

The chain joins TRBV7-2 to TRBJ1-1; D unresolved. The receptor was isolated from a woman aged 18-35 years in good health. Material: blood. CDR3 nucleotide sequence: TGTGCCAGCAGCGTATCCCGGGCTGAAGCTTTCTTT. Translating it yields CASSVSRAEAFF.